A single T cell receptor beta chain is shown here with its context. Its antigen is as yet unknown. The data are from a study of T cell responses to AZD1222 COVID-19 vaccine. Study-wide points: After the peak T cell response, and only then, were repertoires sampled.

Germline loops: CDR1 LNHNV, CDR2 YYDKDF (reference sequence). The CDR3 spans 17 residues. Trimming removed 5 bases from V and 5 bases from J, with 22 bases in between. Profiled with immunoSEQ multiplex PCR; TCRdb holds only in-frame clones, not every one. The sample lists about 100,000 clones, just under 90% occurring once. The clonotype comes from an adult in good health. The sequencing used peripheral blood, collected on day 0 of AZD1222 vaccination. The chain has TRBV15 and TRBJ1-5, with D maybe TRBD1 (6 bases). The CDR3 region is CATSPGWGRGVYQPQHF. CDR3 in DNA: TGTGCCACCAGCCCTGGGTGGGGCAGGGGAGTGTATCAGCCCCAGCATTTT.